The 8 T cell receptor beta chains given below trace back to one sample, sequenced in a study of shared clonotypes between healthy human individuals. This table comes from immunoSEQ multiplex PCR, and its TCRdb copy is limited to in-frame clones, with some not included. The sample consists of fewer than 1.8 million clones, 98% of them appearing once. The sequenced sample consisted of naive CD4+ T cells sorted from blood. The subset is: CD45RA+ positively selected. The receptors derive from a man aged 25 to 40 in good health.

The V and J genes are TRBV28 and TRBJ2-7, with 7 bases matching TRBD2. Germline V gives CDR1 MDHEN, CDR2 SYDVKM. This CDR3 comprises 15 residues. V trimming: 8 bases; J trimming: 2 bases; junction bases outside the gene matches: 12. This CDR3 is CASRRRDYPTYEQYF. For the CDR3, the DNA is TGTGCCAGCCGAAGACGGGACTATCCGACCTACGAGCAGTACTTC.

The CDR3 DNA follows: TGTGCCAGCAGTGATCTATCGGCGGGCAATCAGCCCCAGCATTTT. The encoded protein is CASSDLSAGNQPQHF. The gene calls are TRBV2 and TRBJ1-5; no reliable D call. V was trimmed by 3 bases and J by 2 bases, leaving 11 bases between them. Germline CDR1 reads SNHLY; CDR2 reads FYNNEI. CDR3 size: 15 residues.

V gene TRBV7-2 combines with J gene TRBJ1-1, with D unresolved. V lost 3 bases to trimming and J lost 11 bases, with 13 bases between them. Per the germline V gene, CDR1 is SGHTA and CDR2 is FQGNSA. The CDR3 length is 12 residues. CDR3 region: CASSFLQMSAFF. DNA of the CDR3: TGTGCCAGCAGCTTCCTACAGATGAGCGCTTTCTTT.

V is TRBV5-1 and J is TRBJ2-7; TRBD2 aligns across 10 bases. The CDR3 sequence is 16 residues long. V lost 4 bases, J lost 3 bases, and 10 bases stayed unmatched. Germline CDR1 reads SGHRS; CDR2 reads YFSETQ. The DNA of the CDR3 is TGCGCCAGCAGCCGGATTAGCGGGAGGCCTTACTACGAGCAGTACTTC. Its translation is CASSRISGRPYYEQYF.

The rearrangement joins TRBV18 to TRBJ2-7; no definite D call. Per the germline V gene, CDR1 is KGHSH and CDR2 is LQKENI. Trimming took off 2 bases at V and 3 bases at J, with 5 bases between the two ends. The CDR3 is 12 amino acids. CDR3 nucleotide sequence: TGTGCCAGCTCACCAGGGTACTACGAGCAGTACTTC. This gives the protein CASSPGYYEQYF.

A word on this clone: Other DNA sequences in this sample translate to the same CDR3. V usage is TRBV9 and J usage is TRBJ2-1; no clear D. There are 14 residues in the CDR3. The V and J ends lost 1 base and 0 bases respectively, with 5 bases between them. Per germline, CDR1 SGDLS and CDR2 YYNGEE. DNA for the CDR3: TGTGCCAGCAGCGTAAGTAGCTCCTACAATGAGCAGTTCTTC. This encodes CASSVSSSYNEQFF.

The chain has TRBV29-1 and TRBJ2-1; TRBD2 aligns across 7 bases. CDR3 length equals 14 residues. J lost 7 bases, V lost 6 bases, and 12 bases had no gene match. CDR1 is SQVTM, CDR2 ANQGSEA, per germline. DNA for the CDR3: TGCAGCGTGGGAAGGTGGCTAGCGGCAAATGAGCAGTTCTTC. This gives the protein CSVGRWLAANEQFF.

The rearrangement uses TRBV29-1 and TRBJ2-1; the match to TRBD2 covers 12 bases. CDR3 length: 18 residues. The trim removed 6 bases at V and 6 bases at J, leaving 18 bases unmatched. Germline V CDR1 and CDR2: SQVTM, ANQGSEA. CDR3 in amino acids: CSVSGTSGLGPLLNEQFF. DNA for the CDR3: TGCAGCGTCTCAGGGACTAGCGGGCTGGGCCCTCTACTCAATGAGCAGTTCTTC.